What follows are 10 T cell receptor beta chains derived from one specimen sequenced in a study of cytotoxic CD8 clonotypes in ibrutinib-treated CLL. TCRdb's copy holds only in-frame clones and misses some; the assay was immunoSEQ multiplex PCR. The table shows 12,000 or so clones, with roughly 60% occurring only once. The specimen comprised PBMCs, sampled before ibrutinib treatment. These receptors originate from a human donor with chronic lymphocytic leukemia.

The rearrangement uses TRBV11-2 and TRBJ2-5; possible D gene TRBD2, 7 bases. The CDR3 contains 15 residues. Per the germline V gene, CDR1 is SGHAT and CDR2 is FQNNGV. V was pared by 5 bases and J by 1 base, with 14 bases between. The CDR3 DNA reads TGTGCCAGCAGCCAGTTCGCGGGGGCCCAAGAGACCCAGTACTTC. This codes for CASSQFAGAQETQYF.

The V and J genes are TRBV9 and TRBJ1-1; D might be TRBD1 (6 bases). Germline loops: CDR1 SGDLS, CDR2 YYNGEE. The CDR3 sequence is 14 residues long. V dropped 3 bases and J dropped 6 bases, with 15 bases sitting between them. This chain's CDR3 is CASSDQGSRAEAFF. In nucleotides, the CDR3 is TGTGCCAGCAGCGATCAGGGGAGTCGGGCTGAAGCTTTCTTT.

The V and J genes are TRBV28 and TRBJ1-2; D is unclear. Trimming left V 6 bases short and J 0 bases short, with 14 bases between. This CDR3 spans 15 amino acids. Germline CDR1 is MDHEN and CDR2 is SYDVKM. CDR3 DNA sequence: TGTGCCAGCAGGGGCGTTTTGCCAGCTAACTATGGCTACACCTTC. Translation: CASRGVLPANYGYTF.

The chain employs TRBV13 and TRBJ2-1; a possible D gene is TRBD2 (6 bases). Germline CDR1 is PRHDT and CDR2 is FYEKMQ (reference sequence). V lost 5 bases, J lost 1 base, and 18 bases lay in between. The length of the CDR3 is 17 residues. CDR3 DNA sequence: TGTGCCAGCAGCGGAGACTTGAGGCGGGGATCCTACAATGAGCAGTTCTTC. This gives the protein CASSGDLRRGSYNEQFF.

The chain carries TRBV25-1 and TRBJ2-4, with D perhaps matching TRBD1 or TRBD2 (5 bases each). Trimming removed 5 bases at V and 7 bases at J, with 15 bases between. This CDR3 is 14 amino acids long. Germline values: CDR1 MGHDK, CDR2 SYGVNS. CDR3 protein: CASSPRGVRNIQYF. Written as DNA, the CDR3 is TGTGCCAGCAGTCCGAGAGGGGTGCGGAACATTCAGTACTTC. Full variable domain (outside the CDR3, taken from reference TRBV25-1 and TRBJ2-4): EADIYQTPRYLVIGTGKKITLECSQTMGHDKMYWYQQDPGMELHLIHYSYGVNSTEKGDLSSESTVSRIRTEHFPLTLESARPSHTSQYLCASSPRGVRNIQYFGAGTRLSVL.

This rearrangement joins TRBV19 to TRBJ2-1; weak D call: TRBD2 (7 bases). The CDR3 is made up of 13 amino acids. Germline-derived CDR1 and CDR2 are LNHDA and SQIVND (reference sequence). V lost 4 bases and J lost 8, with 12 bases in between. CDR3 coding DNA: TGTGCCAGTAGTAGCAGGGGAGGGGATGAGCAGTTCTTC. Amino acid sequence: CASSSRGGDEQFF.

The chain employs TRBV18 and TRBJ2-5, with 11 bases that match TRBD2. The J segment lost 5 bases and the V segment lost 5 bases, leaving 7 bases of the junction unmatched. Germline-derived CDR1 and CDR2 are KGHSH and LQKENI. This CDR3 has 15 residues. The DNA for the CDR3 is TGTGCCAGCTCAGCGACCGGGACTAGCGGCGAGACCCAGTACTTC. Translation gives CASSATGTSGETQYF.

CDR3: CASSSQGVVEAFF. DNA for the CDR3: TGTGCCAGCAGCTCGCAGGGGGTGGTTGAAGCTTTCTTT. This sequence joins TRBV7-2 and TRBJ1-1, with TRBD1 identical over 7 bases. Germline CDR1 is SGHTA and CDR2 is FQGNSA. V lost 4 bases to trimming and J lost 7 bases; unmatched junction nucleotides: 6. This CDR3 region has 13 residues.

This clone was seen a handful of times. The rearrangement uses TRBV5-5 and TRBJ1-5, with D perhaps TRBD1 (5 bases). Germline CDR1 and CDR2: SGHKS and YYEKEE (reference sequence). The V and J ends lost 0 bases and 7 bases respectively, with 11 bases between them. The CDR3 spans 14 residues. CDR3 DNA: TGTGCCAGCAGCTTGGGCTGGGACGGCCAGCCCCAGCATTTT. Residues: CASSLGWDGQPQHF.

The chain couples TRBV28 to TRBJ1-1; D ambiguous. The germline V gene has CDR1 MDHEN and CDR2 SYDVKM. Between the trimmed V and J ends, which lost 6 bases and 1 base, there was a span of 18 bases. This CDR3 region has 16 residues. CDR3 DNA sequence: TGTGCCAGCAGCCACCCTCCCGGGCAAAGGAACACTGAAGCTTTCTTT. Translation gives CASSHPPGQRNTEAFF. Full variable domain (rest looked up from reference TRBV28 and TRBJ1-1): DVKVTQSSRYLVKRTGEKVFLECVQDMDHENMFWYRQDPGLGLRLIYFSYDVKMKEKGDIPEGYSVSREKKERFSLILESASTNQTSMYLCASSHPPGQRNTEAFFGQGTRLTVV.